A single sample gave rise to the 10 T cell receptor beta chains below, sequenced in a study of cytomegalovirus exposure and HLA in healthy donors. Libraries were prepared by immunoSEQ multiplex PCR; TCRdb keeps only in-frame clonotypes and omits some of them. The sample includes 70,000 or so clones, about 93% of them seen just once. The material sequenced was PBMCs. All receptors come from a woman aged 18 to 35 in good health and CMV-seropositive.

This rearrangement joins TRBV19 to TRBJ2-7, with 12 bases fitting TRBD1. Germline assignment: CDR1 LNHDA and CDR2 SQIVND (reference sequence). The CDR3 covers 15 residues. V lost 1 base to trimming and J lost 5 bases; unmatched junction nucleotides: 3. The CDR3 region is CASSIVGTGGDEQYF. In DNA form, the CDR3 reads TGTGCCAGTAGTATAGTTGGGACAGGGGGCGACGAGCAGTACTTC.

The rearrangement joins TRBV5-5 to TRBJ2-7; TRBD2 matches at 12 bases. The CDR3 covers 15 residues. The ends lost 1 base at V and 3 bases at J; junction bases unmatched: 2. CDR1 and CDR2 (germline): SGHKS, YYEKEE (reference sequence). CDR3 protein: CASSLTSGGFYEQYF. For the CDR3, the DNA is TGTGCCAGCAGCTTGACTAGCGGGGGGTTCTACGAGCAGTACTTC.

The rearrangement joins TRBV25-1 to TRBJ1-1; D is perhaps TRBD1 (6 bases). Germline CDR1 reads MGHDK; CDR2 reads SYGVNS. Trimming took off 2 bases at V and 4 bases at J, with 14 bases between the two ends. CDR3 length equals 15 residues. CDR3 protein: CASSEHGQWGTEAFF. The DNA for the CDR3 is TGTGCCAGCAGTGAACATGGACAGTGGGGCACTGAAGCTTTCTTT.

The V gene is TRBV7-9, the J gene TRBJ1-1; TRBD1 matches at 9 bases. The ends lost 4 bases at V and 11 bases at J; junction bases unmatched: 17. The CDR3 spans 16 residues. CDR1 SEHNR and CDR2 FQNEAQ come from the germline V gene (reference sequence). This chain's CDR3 is CASSWRTGTGFGVAFF. The CDR3 coding sequence is TGTGCCAGCAGCTGGCGAACCGGGACAGGGTTTGGGGTGGCTTTCTTT.

This chain links TRBV10-1 with TRBJ2-2; no clear D gene. V was pared by 0 bases and J by 4 bases, with 6 bases between. Germline lookup yields CDR1 WNHNN and CDR2 SYGVQD (reference sequence). The CDR3 totals 14 residues. The CDR3 spells CASSESRLTGELFF. The CDR3 region has the DNA TGCGCCAGCAGTGAGTCGAGGCTCACCGGGGAGCTGTTTTTT.

The CDR3 DNA reads TGTGCCAGCAGCCCGACTAGCGGGAGGTCCACCGGGGAGCTGTTTTTT. As protein: CASSPTSGRSTGELFF. The chain is built from TRBV11-3 and TRBJ2-2, with 13 bases lining up with TRBD2. The CDR3 has 16 amino acids. Germline lookup yields CDR1 SGHNT and CDR2 YENEEA. V dropped 5 bases and J dropped 4; count of bases not matched to a gene: 4.

The gene calls are TRBV5-8 and TRBJ1-6, with 9 bases that match TRBD1. This CDR3 spans 16 amino acids. In germline, CDR1 is SGHTS, CDR2 YDEGEE. Trimming at V came to 4 bases and at J to 5 bases, leaving 7 bases not matched to a gene. CDR3 loop: CASSPGTGFHNSPLHF. The CDR3 coding sequence is TGTGCCAGCAGCCCCGGGACAGGGTTCCATAATTCACCCCTCCACTTT. The complete variable domain, with remaining parts taken from reference TRBV5-8 and TRBJ1-6, reads EAGVTQSPTHLIKTRGQQATLRCSPISGHTSVYWYQQALGLGLQFLLWYDEGEERNRGNFPPRFSGRQFPNYSSELNVNALELEDSALYLCASSPGTGFHNSPLHFGNGTRLTVT.

This rearrangement joins TRBV19 to TRBJ1-4, with TRBD1 matching 8 bases. Trimming at V came to 4 bases and at J to 5 bases, leaving 3 bases not matched to a gene. The CDR3 is 14 residues long. The germline CDR1 and CDR2 sequences are LNHDA and SQIVND (reference sequence). CDR3: CASSTGQGNEKLFF. CDR3 coding DNA: TGTGCCAGTAGTACAGGACAGGGCAATGAAAAACTGTTTTTT.

The chain uses TRBV27 and TRBJ2-7; 8 bases map to TRBD1. The V gene end was trimmed by 6 bases and the J gene end by 1 base; junction bases not matched to a gene: 8. Germline CDR1 reads MNHEY; CDR2 reads SMNVEV (reference sequence). There are 15 residues in the CDR3. CDR3 coding DNA: TGTGCCAGCAGCCTCGACAGGGGACGGTCCTACGAGCAGTACTTC. Its translation: CASSLDRGRSYEQYF.

Written as DNA, the CDR3 is TGTGCCAGCAGTTATGCCAGGGGGGTTGAAGCTTTCTTT. This sequence encodes CASSYARGVEAFF. The chain joins TRBV6-5 to TRBJ1-1; TRBD1 matches 7 bases. The CDR3 is made up of 13 amino acids. The germline V gene encodes CDR1 MNHEY and CDR2 SVGAGI. The trim removed 3 bases at V and 7 bases at J, leaving 5 bases unmatched.